This TCR beta chain was obtained from a study of T cells in Graves' hyperthyroidism and ophthalmopathy. Whole-study findings and limits: Blood also held most thyroid clonotypes expanded beyond 0.001.

Amplified regions were TCR beta CDR3 sequences from RNA transcripts. Carried out on the TCR CDR3, a first-round RT-PCR used the HTBI primer set. Via MiXCR, TCRdb re-called the multiplex PCR reads, giving one row per CDR3 protein. Among about 600,000 distinct CDR3 sequences listed, approximately 15% were seen once. At least ten counts were recorded for this clonotype. Its specificity is not known. Diagnoses were established using clinical symptoms, serum thyroxine and TRAb, thyroid ultrasound and orbital computed tomography. This TCR was sampled from a woman between 45 and 60 years old with Graves' ophthalmopathy. Sequenced input: blood.

CDR3 sequence reads: CASRTSGGTDTQYF. The CDR3 DNA reads as TGTGCCAGCAGGACTAGCGGGGGCACAGATACGCAGTATTTT. The chain combines TRBV7-8 with TRBJ2-3; 11 nucleotides match TRBD2. J gave up 1 base and V 6 bases, and 0 bases lay outside the gene matches. The CDR3 loop spans 14 amino acids. Germline lookup yields CDR1 SGHVS and CDR2 FQNEAQ.